The rows below give T cell receptor beta chains drawn from one sample of a study of human T cells and chemical hapten exposure. TCRdb fed the RACE reads into MiXCR, producing one record per CDR3 protein. The sample shows over 55,000 distinct CDR3 sequences, approximately 10% of them seen only once. This specimen consisted of whole blood, obtained in connection with sensitization to the hapten diphenylcyclopropenone (DPC). These TCRs come from a woman between 50 and 59 years old with alopecia areata. Some clones in this sample may be carry-over from other donors' samples. CDR3s include the opening cysteine and the closing phenylalanine or tryptophan. D genes are given only for firm matches. Where a row states a size, it is once, few, many or the class of an expanded clone; other rows omit it.

clone_size,j_call,v_call,d_call,cdr3_nt,cdr3_aa
-,TRBJ2-5,TRBV6-5,-,TGTGCCAGCAGTTACTCGAAATTCGGCGGGCAAGAGACCCAGTACTTC,CASSYSKFGGQETQYF
few,TRBJ1-5,TRBV6-2/TRBV6-3,-,TGTGCCAGCAGTTACGTGGCGGGGCCCCAGCATTTT,CASSYVAGPQHF
few,TRBJ1-5,TRBV12-3/TRBV12-4,TRBD1,TGTGCCAGCAGCCCACGGGACAGGGGGCTCAATCAGCCCCAGCATTTT,CASSPRDRGLNQPQHF
many,TRBJ2-1,TRBV7-6,TRBD2,TGTGCCAGCAGCGGGGGGGACTTCCTAAGCGAGCAGTTCTTC,CASSGGDFLSEQFF
many,TRBJ1-1,TRBV10-1,-,TGCGCCAGCAGAGACGGGATGAACACTGAAGCTTTCTTT,CASRDGMNTEAFF
-,TRBJ2-3,TRBV7-2,-,TGTGCCAGCAGCCAGTCGGGAGATACGCAGTATTTT,CASSQSGDTQYF
many,TRBJ1-5,TRBV12-3/TRBV12-4,-,TGTGCCAGCAGTTTACCGGGCGCCAACAATCAGCCCCAGCATTTT,CASSLPGANNQPQHF
many,TRBJ2-3,TRBV6-1,-,TGTGCCAGCAGTGAAGATGCAGATACGCAGTATTTT,CASSEDADTQYF
many,TRBJ2-3,TRBV28,-,TGTGCCAGCAAAGGTGTTCCCACAGATACGCAGTATTTT,CASKGVPTDTQYF
few,TRBJ1-5,TRBV6-6,-,TGTGCCAGCAGCCCGACAGATTATCAGCCCCAGCATTTT,CASSPTDYQPQHF
many,TRBJ1-1,TRBV5-4,TRBD1,TGTGCCAGCAGCTTGGAGGGGGCGAGCACTGAAGCTTTCTTT,CASSLEGASTEAFF
many,TRBJ2-1,TRBV5-1,TRBD2,TGCGCCAGCAGCTTCCACATCGGGACTAGCGGGAGCCAGAACAATGAGCAGTTCTTC,CASSFHIGTSGSQNNEQFF
many,TRBJ1-1,TRBV18,TRBD1,TGTGCCAGCTCACCTGGGACAGGGTCTGGTACCACTGAAGCTTTCTTT,CASSPGTGSGTTEAFF
-,TRBJ2-7,TRBV20-1,-,TGCAGTGCTGACCGGGACGGACCCTACGAGCAGTACTTC,CSADRDGPYEQYF
many,TRBJ1-5,TRBV10-3,-,TGTGCCATCAGTGAGTCGATGGGTGATCAGCCCCAGCATTTT,CAISESMGDQPQHF
many,TRBJ1-1,TRBV28,-,TGTGCCAGCAGGCGTTACGTCGGGGGCACTGAAGCTTTCTTT,CASRRYVGGTEAFF
-,TRBJ1-2,TRBV7-8,TRBD1,TGTGCCAGCAGCTCTATGGGACAGGTCTTCCCCTATGGCTACACCTTC,CASSSMGQVFPYGYTF
-,TRBJ2-1,TRBV7-8,-,TGTGCCAGCAGCTTAGCGCAGTATGAGCAGTTCTTC,CASSLAQYEQFF
many,TRBJ2-6,TRBV28,TRBD1,TGTGCCAGCAGCTCAGGGACAGAGGGGGCCAACGTCCTGACTTTC,CASSSGTEGANVLTF
few,TRBJ1-5,TRBV2,TRBD1,TGTGCCAGCAGTGAAGTTGGGGACAGGCAGCCCCAGCATTTT,CASSEVGDRQPQHF
few,TRBJ1-1,TRBV6-5,-,TGTGCCAGCTTCATGAACACTGAAGCTTTCTTT,CASFMNTEAFF
many,TRBJ2-1,TRBV12-3/TRBV12-4,TRBD1,TGTGCCAGCAGGAAAGACAGGGGCATAAATCAATTCACTGAGCAGTTCTTC,CASRKDRGINQFTEQFF
many,TRBJ2-1,TRBV20-1,TRBD2,TGCAGTGCTGTCGTGACTAGCGCTGAGCAGTTCTTC,CSAVVTSAEQFF
many,TRBJ1-1,TRBV18,TRBD1,TGTGCCAGCTTACAGGGGATGAACACTGAAGCTTTCTTT,CASLQGMNTEAFF
many,TRBJ1-4,TRBV18,TRBD1,TGTGCCAGCTCACCACCCGGGACAGGGACTGAAAAACTGTTTTTT,CASSPPGTGTEKLFF
-,TRBJ2-2,TRBV28,-,TGTGCCAGCAGTTTCCGAGTTTTATCAGGCAGGGGAATCTCCGGGGAGCTGTTTTTT,CASSFRVLSGRGISGELFF
few,TRBJ2-2,TRBV6-1,-,TGTGCCAGCAGTGAAGGCACCTTTGTTGGGGAGCTGTTTTTT,CASSEGTFVGELFF
many,TRBJ2-2,TRBV20-1,-,TGCAGTGCCCCAAATCCGGGGTTTCCCACCGGGGAGCTGTTTTTT,CSAPNPGFPTGELFF
few,TRBJ2-7,TRBV2,-,TGTGCCAGCAGTGCATTTGTAAGGGACGAGCAGTACTTC,CASSAFVRDEQYF
many,TRBJ2-7,TRBV5-1,-,TGCGCCAGCAGCTTGTGGGCAGACTACGAGCAGTACTTC,CASSLWADYEQYF
many,TRBJ1-1,TRBV5-6,-,TGTGCCAGCAGCCCCGAACCGACGATTAACACTGAAGCTTTCTTT,CASSPEPTINTEAFF
-,TRBJ2-5,TRBV5-4,-,TGTGCCAGCAGCTTGGCTCGGGGACAAGAGACCCAGTACTTC,CASSLARGQETQYF
few,TRBJ2-5,TRBV29-1,-,TGCAGCGTTGAAAGATTACGGAGCACCGGGGAGACCCAGTACTTC,CSVERLRSTGETQYF
many,TRBJ1-2,TRBV6-4,TRBD1,TGTGCCAGCAGTCAGGGACAGGGATTGGGCTATGGCTACACCTTC,CASSQGQGLGYGYTF
-,TRBJ1-1,TRBV28,-,TGTGCCAGCAGTTTAGAGGGGCGCACTGAAGCTTTCTTT,CASSLEGRTEAFF
few,TRBJ2-1,TRBV11-2,-,TGTGCCAGCAGCTTAGAAATGCTGGCCTCTGAGCAGTTCTTC,CASSLEMLASEQFF
many,TRBJ1-5,TRBV19,-,TGTGCCAGTAGCCCAACCCCAGTCAGGAGCCTTTACAATCAGCCCCAGCATTTT,CASSPTPVRSLYNQPQHF
many,TRBJ1-6,TRBV11-2,-,TGTGCCAGCAGCTTAGATCCTAATTCACCCCTCCACTTT,CASSLDPNSPLHF
many,TRBJ2-7,TRBV5-1,-,TGCGCCAGCAGCTTGGGTGGGACACCTACCTACGAGCAGTACTTC,CASSLGGTPTYEQYF
few,TRBJ2-7,TRBV28,TRBD2,TGTGCCAGCACTAGGCTAGCGGTAAAATTTTCCTACGAGCAGTACTTC,CASTRLAVKFSYEQYF
-,TRBJ1-1,TRBV7-2,-,TGTGCCAGCAGCCCAGGTATGACCCGGAACACTGAAGCTTTCTTT,CASSPGMTRNTEAFF
-,TRBJ1-1,TRBV4-1,-,TGCGCCAGCAGCCAAGAGGGGCCGAACACTGAAGCTTTCTTT,CASSQEGPNTEAFF
-,TRBJ2-7,TRBV29-1,-,TGCAGCGTTGAGTTGTCCTACGAGCAGTACTTC,CSVELSYEQYF
many,TRBJ1-1,TRBV5-4,-,TGTGCCAGCAGCTTGGCCAACGGGGCGGGAACTGAAGCTTTCTTT,CASSLANGAGTEAFF
-,TRBJ1-1,TRBV5-1,-,TGCGCCAGCAGCTTGGCCGTAGGAGTGAACACTGAAGCTTTCTTT,CASSLAVGVNTEAFF
few,TRBJ2-7,TRBV5-1,-,TGCGCCAGCAGCGGTGCCTCGGGCTACTCCTACGAGCAGTACTTC,CASSGASGYSYEQYF
many,TRBJ2-7,TRBV7-9,-,TGTGCCAGCAGCTTCCCGGGACCGAGCTACGAGCAGTACTTC,CASSFPGPSYEQYF
-,TRBJ1-2,TRBV19,-,TGTGCCAGTAGTAAGGACATCTCTAACTATGGCTACACCTTC,CASSKDISNYGYTF
-,TRBJ2-4,TRBV7-9,-,TGTGCCAGCAGCTCTTACGGGGACATTCAGTACTTC,CASSSYGDIQYF
-,TRBJ1-1,TRBV12-3/TRBV12-4,-,TGTGCCAGCAGTCGGGGACTACCGAAAGCTTTCTTT,CASSRGLPKAFF
-,TRBJ1-5,TRBV6-2/TRBV6-3,-,TGTGCCAGCAGCCAGATTTACAATCAGCCCCAGCATTTT,CASSQIYNQPQHF
-,TRBJ1-3,TRBV28,TRBD1,TGTGCCAGCAGGGACAGGGGAGGAAACACCATATATTTT,CASRDRGGNTIYF
many,TRBJ1-3,TRBV6-1,-,TGTGCCAGCAGTGAATCAGGGGATGTAAACACCATATATTTT,CASSESGDVNTIYF